This record concerns one T cell receptor (beta chain) sequence. The data were taken from a study of CD8 T cells in Susac syndrome. Trimming removed 4 bases from V and 4 bases from J; junction bases left unmatched: 7. There are 14 residues in the CDR3. Germline CDR1 SGHRS, CDR2 YFSETQ. RNA totalling roughly 0.5 to 1 ug underwent reverse transcription with random hexamers. The CDR3 of TCR beta was amplified by immunoSEQ multiplex PCR across 54 Vbeta and 13 Jbeta. TCRdb redid the calling of the immunoSEQ multiplex PCR reads with MiXCR, one entry per CDR3 protein. This sample has roughly 150,000 distinct CDR3 sequences, with approximately 93% found just once.

Sequencing used CD8+ T cells from PBMCs. The gene calls are TRBV5-1 and TRBJ2-7, with 8 positions matching TRBD1. The clonotype originates from a human donor with multiple sclerosis. The CDR3 sequence: CASSPWTGNYEQYF. CDR3 nucleotide sequence: TGCGCCAGCAGCCCTTGGACAGGGAATTACGAGCAGTACTTC.